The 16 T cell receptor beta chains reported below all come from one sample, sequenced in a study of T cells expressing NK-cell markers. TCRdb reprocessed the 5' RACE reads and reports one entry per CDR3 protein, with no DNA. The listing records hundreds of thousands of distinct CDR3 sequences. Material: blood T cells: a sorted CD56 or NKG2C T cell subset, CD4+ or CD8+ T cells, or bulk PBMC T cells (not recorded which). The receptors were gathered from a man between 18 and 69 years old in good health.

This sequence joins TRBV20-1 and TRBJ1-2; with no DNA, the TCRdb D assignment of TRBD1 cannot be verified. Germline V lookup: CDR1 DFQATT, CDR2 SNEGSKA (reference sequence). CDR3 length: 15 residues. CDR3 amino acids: CSAGSTGVANYGYTF.

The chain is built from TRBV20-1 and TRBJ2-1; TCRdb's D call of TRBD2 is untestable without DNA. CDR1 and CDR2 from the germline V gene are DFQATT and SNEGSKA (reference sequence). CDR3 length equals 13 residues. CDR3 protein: CSAPGTSINEQFF.

CDR3 in amino acids: CASSQVGQKNTEAFF. This chain links TRBV4-2 with TRBJ1-1; TCRdb selects TRBD1, and the lack of DNA leaves this call unchecked. Per the germline V gene, CDR1 is LGHNA and CDR2 is YNFKEQ. The CDR3 is 15 residues long.

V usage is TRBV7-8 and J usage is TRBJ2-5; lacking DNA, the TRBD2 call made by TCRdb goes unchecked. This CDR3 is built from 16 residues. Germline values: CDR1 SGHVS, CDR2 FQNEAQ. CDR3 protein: CASSLRTSGYQETQYF. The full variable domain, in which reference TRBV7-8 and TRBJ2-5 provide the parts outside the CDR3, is GAGVSQSPRYKVAKRGQDVALRCDPISGHVSLFWYQQALGQGPEFLTYFQNEAQLDKSGLPSDRFFAERPEGSVSTLKIQRTQQEDSAVYLCASSLRTSGYQETQYFGPGTRLLVL.

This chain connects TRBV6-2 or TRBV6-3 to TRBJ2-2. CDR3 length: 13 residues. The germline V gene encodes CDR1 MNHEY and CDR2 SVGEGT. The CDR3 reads CASRLAHTGELFF.

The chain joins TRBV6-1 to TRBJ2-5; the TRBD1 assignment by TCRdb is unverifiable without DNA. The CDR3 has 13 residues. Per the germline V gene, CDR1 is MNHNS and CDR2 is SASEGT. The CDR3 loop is CASNDGGRETQYF.

CDR3 in amino acids: CASSLGGPGAYGYTF. The J gene is TRBJ1-2, the V gene TRBV5-1; the D gene TCRdb calls, TRBD1, cannot be checked with no DNA. The CDR3 spans 15 residues. Germline CDR1 reads SGHRS; CDR2 reads YFSETQ. Based on the CDR3 plus reference TRBV5-1 and TRBJ1-2, the full variable domain is KAGVTQTPRYLIKTRGQQVTLSCSPISGHRSVSWYQQTPGQGLQFLFEYFSETQRNKGNFPGRFSGRQFSNSRSEMNVSTLELGDSALYLCASSLGGPGAYGYTFGSGTRLTVV.

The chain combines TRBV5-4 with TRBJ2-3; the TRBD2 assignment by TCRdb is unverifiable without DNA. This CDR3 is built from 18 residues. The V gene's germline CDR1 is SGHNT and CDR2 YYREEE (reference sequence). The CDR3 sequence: CASSLDPVRGGATDTQYF.

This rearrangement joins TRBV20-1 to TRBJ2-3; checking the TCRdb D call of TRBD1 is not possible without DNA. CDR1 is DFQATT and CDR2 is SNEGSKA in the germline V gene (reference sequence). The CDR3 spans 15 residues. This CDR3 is CSASSYWGAGDTQYF.

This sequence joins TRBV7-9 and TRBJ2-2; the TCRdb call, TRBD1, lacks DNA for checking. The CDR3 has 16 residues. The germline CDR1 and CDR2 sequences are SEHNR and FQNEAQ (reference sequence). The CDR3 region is CASSKSRTGSTGELFF.

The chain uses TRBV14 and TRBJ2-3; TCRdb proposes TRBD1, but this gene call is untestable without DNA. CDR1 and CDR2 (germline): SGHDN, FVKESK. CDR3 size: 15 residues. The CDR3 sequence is CASSIPGAQRDTQYF.

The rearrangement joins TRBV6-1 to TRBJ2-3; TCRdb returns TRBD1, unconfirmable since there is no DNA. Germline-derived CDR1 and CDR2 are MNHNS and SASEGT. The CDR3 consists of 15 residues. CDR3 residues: CASSLAGEGTDTQYF.

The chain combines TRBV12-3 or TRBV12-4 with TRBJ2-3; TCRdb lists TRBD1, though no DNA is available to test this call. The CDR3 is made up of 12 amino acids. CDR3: CASRRQGDTQYF.

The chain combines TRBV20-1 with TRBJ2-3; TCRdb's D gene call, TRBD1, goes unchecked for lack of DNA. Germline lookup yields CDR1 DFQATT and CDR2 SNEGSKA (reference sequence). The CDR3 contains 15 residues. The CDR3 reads CSALSTGGSSDTQYF.

The CDR3 sequence is CASTRQGTNSPLHF. The chain joins TRBV7-9 to TRBJ1-6; TCRdb picks TRBD1, but there is no DNA to check that call. Germline V gene data show CDR1 as SEHNR and CDR2 as FQNEAQ (reference sequence). CDR3 size: 14 residues.

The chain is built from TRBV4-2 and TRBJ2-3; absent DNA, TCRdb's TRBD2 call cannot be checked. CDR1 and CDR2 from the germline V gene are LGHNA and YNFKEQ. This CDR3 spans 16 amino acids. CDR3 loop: CASSPILAGGSDTQYF.